This TCR beta chain was obtained from a study of blood T cell repertoires in COVID-19. Study as a whole: The United States, Italy and Spain supplied acute and convalescent COVID-19 samples. From T cells, B-cell-depleted T cells, or PBMCs came the material, which was cDNA or gDNA.

All exposed participants met a person with COVID-19 within 2 weeks before entering the study. V was trimmed by 0 bases and J by 2 bases, leaving 10 bases between them. In germline, CDR1 is SGHRS, CDR2 YFSETQ. CDR3 length: 15 residues. Assay used: immunoSEQ multiplex PCR; TCRdb lists only in-frame clones, some missing. The sample includes roughly 400,000 clones, 70% to 90% of them seen just once. This rearrangement joins TRBV5-1 to TRBJ2-3; D might be TRBD1 (6 bases). Sequencing was performed on PBMCs or T cells enriched from blood (not recorded which). The receptor comes from a woman under 30 who had been exposed to COVID-19. CDR3 residues: CASSLGQVLTDTQYF. DNA of the CDR3: TGCGCCAGCAGCTTGGGACAGGTTCTCACAGATACGCAGTATTTT.